A selection of T cell receptor beta chains follows, all from one sample in a study of shared clonotypes between healthy human individuals. The data were produced by immunoSEQ multiplex PCR, yet TCRdb's version contains in-frame clones alone and is incomplete. The table lists some 2,100,000 clones, approximately 94% of them singletons. Sequencing input: naive CD4+ T cells sorted from blood. The receptors stem from a man aged 18 to 29 in good health. Each CDR3 is given with its conserved first and last residue. Each record gives: V gene, CDR3 protein.

TRBV9 | CASSVDDRGNTGELFF
TRBV28 | CASNHLAPGGQETQYF
TRBV5-1 | CASSFETGSNQPQHF
TRBV10-3 | CAISEQGRNPTNEKLFF
TRBV6-6 | CASSLTVEGEQFF
TRBV28 | CASSIQGFEQYF
TRBV25-1 | CASSENQRYNEQFF
TRBV6-6 | CASSYFPDQPQHF
TRBV7-2 | CASSPASSGGTDTQYF
TRBV2 | CASTSGEGEQYF
TRBV2 | CAGGSNLLNSPLHF
TRBV11-2 | CASSLGGTGLNQPQHF
TRBV6-5 | CASSSTGERQPQHF
TRBV28 | CAGAGVSEGYTF
TRBV25-1 | CASSTAGGSKIAKNIQYF
TRBV19 | CASSIRLGLADYEQYF
TRBV6-6 | CASTRDRADTGTF
TRBV7-2 | CASSFISAGGPTDTQYF
TRBV18 | CASSPGVLAKNIQYF
TRBV7-2 | CASTLGQIKNIQYF
TRBV18 | CASSPSVYNEQFF
TRBV12-5 | CASGLMDGGYEQYF
TRBV29-1 | CSVDNRGNTEAFF
TRBV5-4 | CASSPGQVKEQYF
TRBV5-6 | CASSLKGQSYNEQFF
TRBV19 | CASSIRLKVEQYF
TRBV18 | CASSRDRANTEAFF
TRBV9 | CASSASPGTGVLGYTF
TRBV30 | CAWGRQDLNTEAFF
TRBV7-9 | CASSLSLAGEDEQFF
TRBV18 | CASSPPGRAETQYF
TRBV11-2 | CASSLTSGTYEQYF
TRBV7-9 | CASRRGPAADTQYF
TRBV18 | CASSRGTSGSNEQYF
TRBV11-1 | CASSSGLEQQETQYF